The TCR beta chain under discussion was sequenced for a study of blood T cells in healthy people across ages. The authors ran a second PCR of 7 to 11 cycles using a sample-barcoded 5' primer and a J-beta primer mix. TCRdb reprocessed the 5' RACE reads with MiXCR, giving one entry per CDR3 protein. The data hold 1.5 million to 2 million distinct CDR3 sequences, with roughly 49% observed a single time. With V trimmed by 8 bases and J by 0 bases, 5 bases remained unmatched. The CDR3 extends over 16 amino acids. The germline V gene encodes CDR1 SGHAT and CDR2 FQNNGV. This chain joins TRBV11-2 and TRBJ2-3; 13 nucleotides line up with TRBD2. This receptor was taken from a woman in her thirties or forties in good health. Specimen: blood. CDR3 sequence reads: CASSTSGGYSTDTQYF. The CDR3 DNA sequence: TGTGCCAGCTCGACTAGCGGGGGGTATAGCACAGATACGCAGTATTTT. The whole variable domain, remainder taken from reference TRBV11-2 and TRBJ2-3, is EAGVAQSPRYKIIEKRQSVAFWCNPISGHATLYWYQQILGQGPKLLIQFQNNGVVDDSQLPKDRFSAERLKGVDSTLKIQPAKLEDSAVYLCASSTSGGYSTDTQYFGPGTRLTVL.